The sample holds a few counts of the clone carrying this T cell receptor (beta chain). Indicated time point: persistent/refractory GD, antithyroid drugs over 5 years with positive TRAb. RNA isolated from PBMCs was used to make the TCR library. The data were taken from a study of regulatory T cells in long-lasting Graves disease. CDR1 is DFQATT, CDR2 SNEGSKA, per germline (reference sequence). The CDR3 is 12 amino acids. Between the trimmed V and J ends, which lost 5 bases and 7 bases, there was a span of 12 bases. Assembly of TCR beta libraries relied on iRepertoire HTBI primers together with Arm-PCR of CDR3 regions. TCRdb called the multiplex PCR reads again in MiXCR, with one record for every CDR3 protein. The data hold 700,000 or so distinct CDR3 sequences, with approximately 31% observed a single time.

This chain links TRBV20-1 with TRBJ2-1; weak D call: TRBD2 (6 bases). This receptor was identified in a female donor with Graves disease. The sample consisted of peripheral blood mononuclear cells (PBMCs), taken when the disease was refractory, from a patient treated with antithyroid drugs. In nucleotides, the CDR3 is TGCAGTGCTCCCCGGGACTGGAATGAGCAGTTCTTC. It is translated as CSAPRDWNEQFF.